A selection of T cell receptor beta chains follows, all from one sample in a study of T cells in Graves' hyperthyroidism and ophthalmopathy. Via MiXCR, TCRdb re-called the multiplex PCR reads, giving one row per CDR3 protein. The table has around 190,000 distinct CDR3 sequences, about 18% seen once. Sequences were obtained from blood. The source is a woman aged 45-65 years with Graves' hyperthyroidism. Both conserved end residues are part of each CDR3. The D gene is left open where the match is weak. Size is stated for part of the rows, as once, few or many counts, or as a class when the clone is expanded.

clone_size j_call d_call cdr3_length v_call cdr3_aa cdr3_nt
- TRBJ2-3 TRBD2 17 TRBV7-2 CASSRLAGGPDTDTQYF TGTGCCAGCAGCCGATTAGCGGGAGGGCCGGACACAGATACGCAGTATTTT
many TRBJ1-2 TRBD1 16 TRBV6-1 CASSQGPGGDLYGYTF TGTGCCAGCAGCCAAGGCCCAGGGGGCGACCTCTATGGCTACACCTTC
many TRBJ1-5 - 13 TRBV29-1 CSVRGDMGQPQHF TGCAGCGTGAGGGGGGACATGGGTCAGCCCCAGCATTTT
many TRBJ2-7 TRBD2 13 TRBV6-1 CASRLAGHYEQYF TGTGCCAGCAGGCTAGCGGGGCACTACGAGCAGTACTTC
many TRBJ1-5 - 16 TRBV7-9 CASSLGGWKFNQPQHF TGTGCCAGCAGCTTAGGGGGGTGGAAGTTCAATCAGCCCCAGCATTTT
many TRBJ1-2 TRBD1 13 TRBV2 CASSPTGGYGYTF TGTGCCAGCAGTCCGACAGGGGGCTATGGCTACACCTTC
many TRBJ2-7 TRBD1 15 TRBV4-2 CASSQVDRGRYEQYF TGTGCCAGCAGCCAAGTCGACAGGGGTAGATACGAGCAGTACTTC
many TRBJ2-1 TRBD1 15 TRBV28 CASSVTGQGAYEQFF TGTGCCAGCAGCGTGACCGGACAGGGGGCATACGAGCAGTTCTTC
many TRBJ2-1 TRBD1 14 TRBV2 CASSRQGAGNEQFF TGTGCCAGCAGTAGACAGGGGGCCGGCAACGAGCAGTTCTTC
many TRBJ2-5 - 16 TRBV28 CASSGGTASKQETQYF TGTGCCAGCAGTGGGGGGACAGCTTCTAAGCAAGAGACCCAGTACTTC
many TRBJ1-5 - 15 TRBV12-3/TRBV12-4 CASSSGRRGNQPQHF TGTGCCAGCAGTTCGGGACGAAGGGGCAATCAGCCCCAGCATTTT
few TRBJ2-7 - 13 TRBV20-1 CSARVGTAYEQYF TGCAGTGCTAGAGTGGGGACTGCCTACGAGCAGTACTTC
few TRBJ1-1 TRBD1 16 TRBV19 CASSAHRGGASTEAFF TGTGCCAGTAGTGCCCACAGGGGAGGTGCGTCGACTGAAGCTTTCTTT
- TRBJ2-3 - 15 TRBV10-3 CAISDRGGARGTQYF TGTGCCATCAGTGATCGTGGGGGGGCCAGAGGTACGCAGTATTTT
many TRBJ1-2 TRBD1 16 TRBV3-1 CASSLGPSTGAYGYTF TGTGCCAGCAGCCTTGGCCCGTCGACAGGGGCTTATGGCTACACCTTC
many TRBJ1-2 - 14 TRBV5-6 CASSFGARLDGYTF TGTGCCAGCAGCTTTGGTGCCAGGCTTGATGGCTACACCTTC
- TRBJ2-7 TRBD1 15 TRBV6-4 CASSDGLRGPGEQYF TGTGCCAGCAGTGACGGATTAAGGGGGCCGGGGGAGCAGTACTTC
- TRBJ1-2 TRBD1 15 TRBV6-2/TRBV6-3 CASSYWTGWEDGYTF TGTGCCAGCAGTTACTGGACAGGGTGGGAGGATGGCTACACCTTC
few TRBJ2-1 - 13 TRBV19 CASWSWGANEQFF TGTGCCAGCTGGTCCTGGGGGGCCAATGAGCAGTTCTTC
- TRBJ2-3 - 17 TRBV9 CASSARLVASSSYTQYF TGTGCCAGCAGCGCAAGGCTTGTAGCGAGTAGCTCCTATACGCAGTATTTT
- TRBJ2-1 - 16 TRBV4-2 CASSQSTGSSYNEQFF TGTGCCAGCAGCCAGTCGACTGGGAGCTCCTACAATGAGCAGTTCTTC
many TRBJ2-4 - 13 TRBV7-2 CASSQAAKNIQYF TGTGCCAGCAGCCAGGCCGCCAAAAACATTCAGTACTTC
few TRBJ2-1 - 15 TRBV5-1 CASSFSGTSYNEQFF TGCGCCAGCAGCTTTAGCGGCACCTCCTACAATGAGCAGTTCTTC
many TRBJ2-7 - 12 TRBV7-9 CASSLGPFEQYF TGTGCCAGCAGCCTGGGACCTTTCGAGCAGTACTTC
few TRBJ1-1 - 15 TRBV5-1 CASSLEGQMNTEAFF TGCGCCAGCAGCTTGGAGGGGCAGATGAACACTGAAGCTTTCTTT
- TRBJ1-1 - 15 TRBV7-9 CASSFLSGKGTEAFF TGTGCCAGCAGCTTCTTATCAGGGAAGGGCACTGAAGCTTTCTTT
many TRBJ2-1 - 16 TRBV7-9 CASSFGGPRSYNEQFF TGTGCCAGCAGCTTCGGCGGCCCGCGCTCCTACAATGAGCAGTTCTTC
many TRBJ2-7 - 13 TRBV11-2 CASSPTGGREQYF TGTGCCAGCAGCCCGACGGGTGGGCGCGAGCAGTACTTC
many TRBJ2-1 - 15 TRBV5-5 CASSSTGTDYNEQFF TGTGCCAGCAGCTCAACCGGGACGGACTACAATGAGCAGTTCTTC